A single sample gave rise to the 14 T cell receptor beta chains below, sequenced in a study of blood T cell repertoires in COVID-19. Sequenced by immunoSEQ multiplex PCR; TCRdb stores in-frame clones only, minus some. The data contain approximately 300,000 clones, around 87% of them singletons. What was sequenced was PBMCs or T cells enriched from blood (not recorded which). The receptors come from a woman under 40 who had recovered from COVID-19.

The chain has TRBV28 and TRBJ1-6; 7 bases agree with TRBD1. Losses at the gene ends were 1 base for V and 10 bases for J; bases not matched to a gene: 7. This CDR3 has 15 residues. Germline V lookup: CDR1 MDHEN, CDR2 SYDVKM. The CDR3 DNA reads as TGTGCCAGCAGTTTATCGGGGACAGCGGCATCACCCCTCCACTTT. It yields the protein CASSLSGTAASPLHF.

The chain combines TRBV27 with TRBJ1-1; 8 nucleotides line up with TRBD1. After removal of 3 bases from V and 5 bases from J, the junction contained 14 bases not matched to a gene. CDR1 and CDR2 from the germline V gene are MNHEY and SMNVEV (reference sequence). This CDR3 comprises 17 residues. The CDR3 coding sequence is TGTGCCAGCAGTTTGGGAGGCAGGGGGCGCCGGGTTACTGAAGCTTTCTTT. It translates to CASSLGGRGRRVTEAFF.

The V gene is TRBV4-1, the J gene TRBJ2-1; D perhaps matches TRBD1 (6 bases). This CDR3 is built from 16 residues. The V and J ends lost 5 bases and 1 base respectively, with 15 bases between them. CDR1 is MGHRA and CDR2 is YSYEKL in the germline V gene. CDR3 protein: CASSSRTVRSYNEQFF. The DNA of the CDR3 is TGCGCCAGCAGCTCTCGGACAGTCAGGTCCTACAATGAGCAGTTCTTC.

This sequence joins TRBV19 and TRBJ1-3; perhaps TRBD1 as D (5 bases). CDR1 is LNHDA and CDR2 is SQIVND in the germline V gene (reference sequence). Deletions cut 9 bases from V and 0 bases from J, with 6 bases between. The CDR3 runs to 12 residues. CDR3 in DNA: TGTGCCAGCGGACACTCTGGAAACACCATATATTTT. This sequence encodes CASGHSGNTIYF.

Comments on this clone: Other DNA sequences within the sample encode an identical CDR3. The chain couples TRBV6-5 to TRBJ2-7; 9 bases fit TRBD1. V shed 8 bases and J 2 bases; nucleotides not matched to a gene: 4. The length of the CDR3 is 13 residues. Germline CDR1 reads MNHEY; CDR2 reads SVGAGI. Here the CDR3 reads CASRDRATYEQYF. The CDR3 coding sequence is TGTGCCAGCCGGGACAGGGCGACCTACGAGCAGTACTTC.

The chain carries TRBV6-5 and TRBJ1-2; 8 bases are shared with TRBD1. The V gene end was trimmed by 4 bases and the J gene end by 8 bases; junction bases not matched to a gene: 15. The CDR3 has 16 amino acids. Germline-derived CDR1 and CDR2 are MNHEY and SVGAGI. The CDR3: CASSLHTQGVTVGYTF. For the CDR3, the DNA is TGTGCCAGCAGTTTACATACACAGGGGGTGACGGTGGGCTACACCTTC.

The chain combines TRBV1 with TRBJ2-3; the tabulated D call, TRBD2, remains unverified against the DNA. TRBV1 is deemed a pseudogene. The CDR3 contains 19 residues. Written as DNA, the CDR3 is TGCACCAGCAGCCACCCCCGCCCAACTAGCGGGGGCTCCACAGATACGCAGTATTTT. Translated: CTSSHPRPTSGGSTDTQYF.

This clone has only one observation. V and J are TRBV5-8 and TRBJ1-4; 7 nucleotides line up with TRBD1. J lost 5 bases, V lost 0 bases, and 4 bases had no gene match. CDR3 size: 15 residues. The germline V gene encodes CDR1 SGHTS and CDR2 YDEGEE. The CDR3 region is CASSLGDSENEKLFF. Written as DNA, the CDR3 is TGTGCCAGCAGCTTGGGGGACAGTGAAAATGAAAAACTGTTTTTT.

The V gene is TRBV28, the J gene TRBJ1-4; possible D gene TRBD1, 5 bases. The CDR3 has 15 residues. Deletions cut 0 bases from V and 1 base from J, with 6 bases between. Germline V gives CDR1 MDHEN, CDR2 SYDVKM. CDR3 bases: TGTGCCAGCAGTTTATGGGGGCAAACTAATGAAAAACTGTTTTTT. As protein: CASSLWGQTNEKLFF.

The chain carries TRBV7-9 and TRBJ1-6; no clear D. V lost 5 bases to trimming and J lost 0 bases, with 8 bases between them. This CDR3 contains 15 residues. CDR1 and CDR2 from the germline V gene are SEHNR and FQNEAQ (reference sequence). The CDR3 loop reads CASSGGDSYNSPLHF. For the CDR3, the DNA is TGTGCCAGCAGCGGCGGCGACTCCTATAATTCACCCCTCCACTTT.

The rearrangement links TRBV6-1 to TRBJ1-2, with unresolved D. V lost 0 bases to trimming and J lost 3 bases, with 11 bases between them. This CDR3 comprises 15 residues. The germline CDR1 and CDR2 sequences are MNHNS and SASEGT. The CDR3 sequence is CASSEAGSGYYGYTF. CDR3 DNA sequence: TGTGCCAGCAGTGAAGCCGGATCGGGGTACTATGGCTACACCTTC.

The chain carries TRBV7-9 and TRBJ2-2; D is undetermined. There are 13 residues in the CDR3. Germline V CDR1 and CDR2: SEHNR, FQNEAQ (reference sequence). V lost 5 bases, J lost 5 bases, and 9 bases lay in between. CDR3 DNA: TGTGCCAGCAGCCCTAGGTGGACCGGGGAGCTGTTTTTT. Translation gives CASSPRWTGELFF.

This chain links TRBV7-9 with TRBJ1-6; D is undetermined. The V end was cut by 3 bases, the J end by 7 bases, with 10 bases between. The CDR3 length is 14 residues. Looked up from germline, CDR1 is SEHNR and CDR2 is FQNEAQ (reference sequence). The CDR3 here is CASSLARMNSPLHF. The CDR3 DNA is TGTGCCAGCAGCTTGGCGCGGATGAATTCACCCCTCCACTTT. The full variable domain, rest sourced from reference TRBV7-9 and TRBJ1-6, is DTGVSQNPRHKITKRGQNVTFRCDPISEHNRLYWYRQTLGQGPEFLTYFQNEAQLEKSRLLSDRFSAERPKGSFSTLEIQRTEQGDSAMYLCASSLARMNSPLHFGNGTRLTVT.

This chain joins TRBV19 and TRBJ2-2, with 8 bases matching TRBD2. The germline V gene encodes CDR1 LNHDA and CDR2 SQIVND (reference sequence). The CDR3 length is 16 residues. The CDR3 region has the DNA TGTGCTTCTCTCGGGGGGGCAGGCCATTCCACCGGGGAGCTGTTTTTT. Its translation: CASLGGAGHSTGELFF.